The next 17 T cell receptor beta chains were all read from a single sample in a study of T cells in localized non-small cell lung cancer (dated by TCRdb to about 2020). The library was produced with the immunoSEQ multiplex PCR assay. This is the immuneACCESS table as TCRdb keeps it, with only in-frame sequences that have V and J called. A part of the clones is gone; compared with another copy, unresolved V genes explain less than half, and the rest is unexplained. The sample includes about 45,000 clones, with 81% observed a single time. About a sixth of the sample is taken by the ten largest. This sample comprised peripheral blood mononuclear cells, obtained before any cancer treatment. These receptors originate from a man aged 35-69 years with stage III lung adenocarcinoma.

The chain carries TRBV11-2 and TRBJ2-5; D remains ambiguous. Germline values: CDR1 SGHAT, CDR2 FQNNGV. With 2 bases removed from V and 4 bases from J, the gap between germline ends came to 5 bases. This CDR3 has 12 residues. The CDR3 DNA sequence: TGTGCCAGCAGCTTACCGGCAGAGACCCAGTACTTC. It yields the protein CASSLPAETQYF.

CDR3 residues: CASSVDLNSPLHF. CDR3 nucleotides: TGTGCCAGCAGCGTAGACTTGAATTCACCCCTCCACTTT. The V gene is TRBV9, the J gene TRBJ1-6, with D hard to call. The CDR3 consists of 13 residues. Germline CDR1 reads SGDLS; CDR2 reads YYNGEE. The ends were cut back, 0 bases at V and 7 bases at J, with 5 bases in the middle.

A note on this clone: This is likely a read error, given that the CDR3 carries no conserved phenylalanine or tryptophan at its end. The V and J genes are TRBV2 and TRBJ2-4; perhaps TRBD2 as D (6 bases). V gave up 7 bases and J gave up 9 bases, with 13 bases separating them. The CDR3 consists of 12 residues. CDR1 and CDR2 from the germline V gene are SNHLY and FYNNEI. Here the CDR3 reads CASTTTGAIQYL. The CDR3 region has the DNA TGTGCCAGCACCACAACGGGAGCCATTCAGTACCTC.

CDR3 sequence (DNA): TGTGCCAGCAGCCGGGACAGGGGGAACACCGGGGAGCTGTTTTTT. Translated, it gives CASSRDRGNTGELFF. The genes are TRBV11-2 and TRBJ2-2; 10 bases fit TRBD1. Trimming removed 5 bases from V and 1 base from J; junction bases left unmatched: 1. There are 15 residues in the CDR3. The V gene's germline CDR1 is SGHAT and CDR2 FQNNGV.

The table lists this clone with a few counts. V is TRBV12-5 and J is TRBJ2-6, with TRBD1 matching 8 bases. This CDR3 contains 17 residues. The V gene's germline CDR1 is LGHNT and CDR2 FRNRAP. V dropped 5 bases and J dropped 0; count of bases not matched to a gene: 6. CDR3 nucleotides: TGTGCTAGTGGTAGAGGACAGGGTAACTCTGGGGCCAACGTCCTGACTTTC. Translated, it gives CASGRGQGNSGANVLTF.

This chain uses TRBV30 with TRBJ1-1; 10 bases fit TRBD1. This CDR3 is 14 amino acids long. Germline lookup yields CDR1 GTSNPN and CDR2 SVGIG (reference sequence). V dropped 5 bases and J dropped 5; count of bases not matched to a gene: 8. This chain's CDR3 is CAWLPGTGETEAFF. CDR3 DNA: TGTGCCTGGCTTCCCGGGACAGGGGAAACTGAAGCTTTCTTT.

The V call is TRBV27, the J call TRBJ2-6, with D tentatively TRBD1 (5 bases). The V gene lost 3 bases and the J gene lost 0 bases, with 9 bases spanning the gap. The CDR3 contains 16 residues. CDR1 is MNHEY, CDR2 SMNVEV, per germline (reference sequence). CDR3 loop: CASSFTGSSGANVLTF. In DNA form, the CDR3 reads TGTGCCAGCAGTTTCACAGGAAGCTCTGGGGCCAACGTCCTGACTTTC.

V and J are TRBV30 and TRBJ1-4; D is undetermined. CDR3 length equals 16 residues. V lost 2 bases and J 4 bases, leaving 17 bases between the germline ends. Germline V gene sequence: CDR1 GTSNPN, CDR2 SVGIG (reference sequence). The CDR3 DNA is TGTGCCTGGAGTCCCCGAGGAGGTGGATATAATGAAAAACTGTTTTTT. It is translated as CAWSPRGGGYNEKLFF.

This sequence joins TRBV7-8 and TRBJ2-5; 8 bases are shared with TRBD2. CDR1 is SGHVS and CDR2 is FQNEAQ in the germline V gene. This CDR3 is built from 16 residues. V was pared by 3 bases and J by 1 base, with 7 bases of the junction left unmatched. CDR3 sequence: CASSLGSGAFQETQYF. The CDR3 DNA sequence: TGTGCCAGCAGCTTGGGTAGCGGGGCCTTCCAAGAGACCCAGTACTTC. Full variable domain (remainder filled in from reference TRBV7-8 and TRBJ2-5): GAGVSQSPRYKVAKRGQDVALRCDPISGHVSLFWYQQALGQGPEFLTYFQNEAQLDKSGLPSDRFFAERPEGSVSTLKIQRTQQEDSAVYLCASSLGSGAFQETQYFGPGTRLLVL.

This clone was counted at least ten times. The rearrangement uses TRBV7-2 and TRBJ2-5; TRBD2 matches 8 bases. Germline lookup yields CDR1 SGHTA and CDR2 FQGNSA. This CDR3 region has 16 residues. V lost 4 bases, J lost 2 bases, and 9 bases stayed unmatched. CDR3 sequence: CASSSLSGATQETQYF. The CDR3 DNA reads as TGTGCCAGCAGCTCTCTTAGCGGGGCCACGCAAGAGACCCAGTACTTC.

The chain uses TRBV10-3 and TRBJ2-3, with 9 bases matching TRBD2. The CDR3 length is 17 residues. The J segment lost 3 bases and the V segment lost 3 bases, leaving 10 bases of the junction unmatched. Looked up from germline, CDR1 is ENHRY and CDR2 is SYGVKD. The CDR3 loop is CAISDTTSGGPTDTQYF. In nucleotides, the CDR3 is TGTGCCATCAGTGACACGACGAGCGGGGGGCCAACAGATACGCAGTATTTT.

The rearrangement joins TRBV15 to TRBJ2-5; no clear D. The CDR3 extends over 15 amino acids. Germline V gene lookup returns CDR1 LNHNV and CDR2 YYDKDF (reference sequence). V was pared by 0 bases and J by 1 base, with 9 bases between. The DNA for the CDR3 is TGTGCCACCAGCAGAGATCGGGCAGTCCAAGAGACCCAGTACTTC. Translating gives CATSRDRAVQETQYF. Full variable domain (outside the CDR3, taken from reference TRBV15 and TRBJ2-5): DAMVIQNPRYQVTQFGKPVTLSCSQTLNHNVMYWYQQKSSQAPKLLFHYYDKDFNNEADTPDNFQSRRPNTSFCFLDIRSPGLGDTAMYLCATSRDRAVQETQYFGPGTRLLVL.

The chain employs TRBV4-1 and TRBJ2-3, with D unresolved. This CDR3 contains 15 residues. Trimming stripped 0 bases from V and 2 bases from J, with 9 bases between. CDR1 MGHRA and CDR2 YSYEKL come from the germline V gene. The CDR3 loop is CASSQERLFTDTQYF. DNA for the CDR3: TGCGCCAGCAGCCAAGAACGGCTATTCACAGATACGCAGTATTTT.

This chain joins TRBV11-2 and TRBJ2-5; D is possibly TRBD2 (7 bases). Looked up from germline, CDR1 is SGHAT and CDR2 is FQNNGV. V lost 5 bases and J 2 bases, leaving 18 bases between the germline ends. CDR3 size: 16 residues. The CDR3 DNA is TGTGCCAGCAGCGCCTATAGAGGGGGGGAGCAAGAGACCCAGTACTTC. Protein product: CASSAYRGGEQETQYF.

The rearrangement links TRBV6-1 to TRBJ2-2; D is possibly TRBD2 (6 bases). In germline, CDR1 is MNHNS, CDR2 SASEGT. This CDR3 is 15 amino acids long. V lost 2 bases and J lost 5, with 12 bases in between. The CDR3 coding sequence is TGTGCCAGCAGTGAAAGGAGGGTAATGACCGGGGAGCTGTTTTTT. It yields the protein CASSERRVMTGELFF.

The chain links TRBV29-1 to TRBJ1-1; D is uncertain. Germline V gene sequence: CDR1 SQVTM, CDR2 ANQGSEA. The CDR3 is 13 residues long. Trimming removed 5 bases at V and 4 bases at J, with 14 bases between. CDR3 sequence: CSVLNQPGTEAFF. The CDR3 DNA reads as TGCAGCGTTCTGAATCAGCCGGGCACTGAAGCTTTCTTT.

This sequence joins TRBV5-6 and TRBJ2-1, with TRBD2 matching 8 bases. V shed 2 bases and J 7 bases; nucleotides not matched to a gene: 5. The germline gives CDR1 SGHDT, CDR2 YYEEEE. The CDR3 totals 14 residues. CDR3 in amino acids: CASSFSGGGNEQFF. CDR3 sequence (DNA): TGTGCCAGCAGCTTCAGCGGGGGTGGGAATGAGCAGTTCTTC. The full variable domain, completed using reference TRBV5-6 and TRBJ2-1, is DAGVTQSPTHLIKTRGQQVTLRCSPKSGHDTVSWYQQALGQGPQFIFQYYEEEERQRGNFPDRFSGHQFPNYSSELNVNALLLGDSALYLCASSFSGGGNEQFFGPGTRLTVL.